These T cell receptor beta chains were read from a single sample in a study of blood T cell repertoires in COVID-19. Profiling relied on immunoSEQ multiplex PCR, and the TCRdb table lists in-frame clones only, not all of them. The sample yields a few hundred thousand clones, around nine tenths seen once. Sequences were obtained from PBMCs or T cells enriched from blood (not recorded which). The receptors derive from a man aged 25-40 years in a cohort exposed to, infected with or recovered from COVID-19 (not recorded which). Both conserved end residues are part of each CDR3. D genes are given only for firm matches. Only some rows state a clone size, as once, few, many or a class for expanded clones.

v_call	j_call	clone_size	d_call	cdr3_length	cdr3_aa	cdr3_nt
TRBV18	TRBJ2-5	NA	TRBD1	16	CASSRRYGTVQETQYF	TGTGCCAGCTCAAGAAGATACGGGACAGTCCAAGAGACCCAGTACTTC
TRBV11-2	TRBJ2-7	NA	NA	15	CASSLDRPPEYEQYF	TGTGCCAGCAGCTTAGATCGACCCCCGGAGTACGAGCAGTACTTC
TRBV11-2	TRBJ2-5	NA	NA	12	CASSLDLETQYF	TGTGCCAGCAGCTTAGACCTAGAGACCCAGTACTTC
TRBV7-2	TRBJ2-3	NA	TRBD2	16	CASSSRAGGRTDTQYF	TGTGCCAGCAGCTCCCGAGCGGGGGGGAGGACAGATACGCAGTATTTT
TRBV6-5	TRBJ2-2	NA	TRBD1	14	CASGRQGPAGELFF	TGTGCCAGCGGGAGACAGGGTCCGGCCGGGGAGCTGTTTTTT
TRBV27	TRBJ1-6	NA	NA	15	CASSLNIQGISPLHF	TGTGCCAGCAGTTTAAATATTCAGGGTATTTCACCCCTCCACTTT
TRBV20-1	TRBJ1-2	few	TRBD1	14	CSASLPDRGHGYTF	TGCAGTGCTAGTCTCCCGGACAGGGGGCATGGCTACACCTTC
TRBV7-9	TRBJ2-7	NA	NA	14	CASSFEGLSDEQYF	TGTGCCAGCAGCTTCGAGGGCTTATCCGACGAGCAGTACTTC
TRBV5-4	TRBJ2-5	NA	TRBD2	12	CASSGGGETQYF	TGTGCCAGCAGCGGCGGGGGGGAGACCCAGTACTTC
TRBV4-1	TRBJ2-3	NA	NA	16	CASSQEAGTSTDTQYF	TGCGCCAGCAGCCAAGAAGCGGGCACTAGCACAGATACGCAGTATTTT
TRBV19	TRBJ2-7	NA	NA	18	CASSIGANRLGSSYEQYF	TGTGCCAGTAGTATAGGAGCGAACCGCCTAGGAAGCTCCTACGAGCAGTACTTC
TRBV7-9	TRBJ2-7	NA	NA	15	CASSLVGQGHYEQYF	TGTGCCAGCAGCTTGGTGGGCCAGGGACACTACGAGCAGTACTTC
TRBV27	TRBJ1-5	NA	TRBD1	16	CASGSFGQGDNQPQHF	TGTGCCAGCGGTTCCTTCGGACAGGGGGACAATCAGCCCCAGCATTTT
TRBV19	TRBJ2-1	once	NA	13	CASSVPPGDEQFF	TGTGCCAGTAGTGTACCACCCGGGGATGAGCAGTTCTTC
TRBV7-2	TRBJ2-3	NA	TRBD2	16	CASSSLPGGAGDTQYF	TGTGCCAGCAGCTCGCTGCCGGGGGGGGCGGGAGATACGCAGTATTTT
TRBV19	TRBJ2-7	NA	TRBD1	15	CASSVTGVEVNEQYF	TGTGCCAGTAGTGTGACAGGGGTCGAGGTGAACGAGCAGTACTTC
TRBV7-9	TRBJ2-2	NA	NA	13	CASSLGDTGELFF	TGTGCCAGCAGCTTAGGCGACACCGGGGAGCTGTTTTTT
TRBV6-4	TRBJ2-3	once	NA	15	CASSDSGTSTDTQYF	TGTGCCAGCAGTGACTCCGGGACTAGCACAGATACGCAGTATTTT
TRBV6-1	TRBJ2-3	NA	TRBD2	19	CASSDGLAGGPSVTDTQYF	TGTGCCAGCAGTGACGGACTAGCGGGAGGGCCGAGTGTCACAGATACGCAGTATTTT
TRBV28	TRBJ1-4	NA	NA	14	CASSLSLQAGKLFF	TGTGCCAGCAGTTTAAGTCTACAGGCGGGGAAACTGTTTTTT
TRBV28	TRBJ1-5	NA	TRBD1	15	CASRLQGASNQPQHF	TGTGCCAGCAGATTACAGGGGGCGAGCAATCAGCCCCAGCATTTT
TRBV15	TRBJ2-3	once	NA	15	CATSRESLAADTQYF	TGTGCCACCAGCAGAGAGTCGCTAGCTGCAGATACGCAGTATTTT
TRBV27	TRBJ2-7	few	NA	15	CASSLSLQRPYEQYF	TGTGCCAGCAGTTTATCGTTACAGCGGCCCTACGAGCAGTACTTC